Shown below are 9 T cell receptor beta chains from a single sample sequenced in a study of control samples from healthy donors and cancer patients. Profiling relied on immunoSEQ multiplex PCR, and the TCRdb table lists in-frame clones only, not all of them. Among approximately 100,000 clones listed, 85% to 90% were seen once. The sequencing input was blood. These receptors all stem from a middle-aged woman in good health.

This clone was recorded only once. This chain connects TRBV15 to TRBJ2-5; D possibly corresponds to TRBD2 (7 bases). Germline lookup yields CDR1 LNHNV and CDR2 YYDKDF (reference sequence). The V end was cut by 1 base, the J end by 2 bases, with 14 bases between. The CDR3 is made up of 16 amino acids. The CDR3 DNA follows: TGTGCCACCAGCAGAGTGACGGGGGGCGAGCAAGAGACCCAGTACTTC. This codes for CATSRVTGGEQETQYF.

The J gene is TRBJ2-1, the V gene TRBV3-1 (or the pseudogene TRBV3-2), with TRBD2 identical over 8 bases. V lost 1 base to trimming and J lost 5 bases; unmatched junction nucleotides: 13. Germline values: CDR1 LGHDT, CDR2 YNNKEL (reference sequence). The CDR3 runs to 18 residues. CDR3 sequence: CASSQGMGGGRPNNEQFF. The CDR3 DNA reads TGTGCCAGCAGCCAAGGTATGGGCGGGGGGAGACCAAACAATGAGCAGTTCTTC.

The V call is TRBV6-4, the J call TRBJ1-2; TRBD1 might be the D (6 bases). There are 15 residues in the CDR3. The V and J ends lost 3 bases and 2 bases respectively, with 13 bases between them. CDR1 MRHNA and CDR2 SNTAGT come from the germline V gene. For the CDR3, the DNA is TGTGCCAGCAGTGAAGAGTTGACAGGAAACTATGGCTACACCTTC. Its protein is CASSEELTGNYGYTF.

The V and J genes are TRBV27 and TRBJ1-4; 9 positions agree with TRBD1. The CDR3 totals 17 residues. Germline V gene sequence: CDR1 MNHEY, CDR2 SMNVEV (reference sequence). Trimming took 4 bases from V and 3 from J; bases not matched to a gene: 9. DNA of the CDR3: TGTGCCAGCAGTTACGTGGGACAGGGCTCGCCTAATGAAAAACTGTTTTTT. As protein: CASSYVGQGSPNEKLFF. Full variable domain (missing parts from reference TRBV27 and TRBJ1-4): EAQVTQNPRYLITVTGKKLTVTCSQNMNHEYMSWYRQDPGLGLRQIYYSMNVEVTDKGDVPEGYKVSRKEKRNFPLILESPSPNQTSLYFCASSYVGQGSPNEKLFFGSGTQLSVL.

The gene calls are TRBV5-1 and TRBJ2-3; TRBD1 agrees at 9 bases. The germline CDR1 and CDR2 sequences are SGHRS and YFSETQ. The CDR3 contains 16 residues. Trimming removed 3 bases from V and 2 bases from J; junction bases left unmatched: 7. DNA for the CDR3: TGCGCCAGCAGCTCGGGACAGGGAGAGAACACAGATACGCAGTATTTT. Amino acid sequence: CASSSGQGENTDTQYF.

The rearrangement links TRBV6-2 or TRBV6-3 to TRBJ1-2; D may be TRBD1 (5 bases). CDR1 MNHEY and CDR2 SVGEGT come from the germline V gene. The CDR3 consists of 15 residues. Trimming took 1 base from V and 2 from J, leaving 11 bases between them. CDR3 nucleotides: TGTGCCAGCAGTTACTTCGCAGGGAACAACTATGGCTACACCTTC. It codes for CASSYFAGNNYGYTF.

The rearrangement joins TRBV19 to TRBJ1-6, with TRBD1 identical over 8 bases. After removal of 5 bases from V and 0 bases from J, the junction contained 3 bases not matched to a gene. The CDR3 length is 16 residues. CDR1 is LNHDA and CDR2 is SQIVND in the germline V gene (reference sequence). The CDR3 reads CASSLTGGSYNSPLHF. CDR3 nucleotide sequence: TGTGCCAGTAGTCTTACAGGGGGCTCCTATAATTCACCCCTCCACTTT.

The V call is TRBV18, the J call TRBJ2-7; tentative D call: TRBD1 (5 bases). The CDR3 is made up of 15 amino acids. V lost 6 bases to trimming and J lost 2 bases, with 17 bases between them. CDR1 is KGHSH and CDR2 is LQKENI in the germline V gene. The CDR3 protein is CASSHTTDIAYEQYF. The CDR3 DNA is TGTGCCAGCTCCCACACGACGGACATAGCCTACGAGCAGTACTTC.

This chain connects TRBV5-1 to TRBJ2-3; TRBD1 agrees at 11 bases. This CDR3 comprises 15 residues. V lost 4 bases, J lost 4 bases, and 5 bases stayed unmatched. Germline CDR1 reads SGHRS; CDR2 reads YFSETQ. The CDR3 loop reads CASSRDRGSPDTQYF. CDR3 sequence (DNA): TGCGCCAGCAGCCGGGACAGGGGGAGCCCAGATACGCAGTATTTT. Complete variable domain (other parts from reference TRBV5-1 and TRBJ2-3): KAGVTQTPRYLIKTRGQQVTLSCSPISGHRSVSWYQQTPGQGLQFLFEYFSETQRNKGNFPGRFSGRQFSNSRSEMNVSTLELGDSALYLCASSRDRGSPDTQYFGPGTRLTVL.